This TCR beta chain was observed in a study of blood T cell repertoires in COVID-19. Study-level background: Specimens from acute and convalescent COVID-19 originated in the United States, Italy and Spain. The analysed material was cDNA or gDNA that came from T cells, B-cell-depleted T cells, or PBMCs.

This CDR3 region has 15 residues. The germline gives CDR1 SGHKS, CDR2 YYEKEE (reference sequence). Trimming removed 4 bases from V and 5 bases from J; junction bases left unmatched: 8. Participants' own reports of clinical history determined their cohort assignment. Sequenced by immunoSEQ multiplex PCR; TCRdb stores in-frame clones only, minus some. The table has under 250,000 clones, approximately 80% seen once. The J gene is TRBJ2-1, the V gene TRBV5-5, with 8 nucleotides matching TRBD1. The sequencing sample was made of PBMCs or T cells enriched from blood (not recorded which). The sequence came from a woman in her sixties or seventies who had recovered from COVID-19. For the CDR3, the DNA is TGTGCCAGCAGCAAAGGACAGGGTGTCGACAATGAGCAGTTCTTC. Its translation is CASSKGQGVDNEQFF.